The next 11 T cell receptor beta chains were all read from a single sample in a study of CD8 T cells in ankylosing spondylitis. Via MiXCR, TCRdb re-called the 5' RACE reads, giving one row per CDR3 protein. The sample holds 250,000 to 400,000 distinct CDR3 sequences; approximately 10% are singletons and the top ten take roughly 9%. Sequencing used blood, either unsorted or a sorted T cell fraction (not recorded which). These receptors were taken from a female donor with ankylosing spondylitis or in good health (not recorded which).

The chain uses TRBV5-1 and TRBJ2-3; D might be TRBD1 (6 bases). Per germline, CDR1 SGHRS and CDR2 YFSETQ. The CDR3 runs 15 residues. V was cut by 5 bases and J by 3 bases, with 16 bases left in between. For the CDR3, the DNA is TGCGCCAGCAGAATGGACAGTGCCGGGACAGATACGCAGTATTTT. It is translated as CASRMDSAGTDTQYF. Full variable domain (rest looked up from reference TRBV5-1 and TRBJ2-3): KAGVTQTPRYLIKTRGQQVTLSCSPISGHRSVSWYQQTPGQGLQFLFEYFSETQRNKGNFPGRFSGRQFSNSRSEMNVSTLELGDSALYLCASRMDSAGTDTQYFGPGTRLTVL.

This clonotype was counted ten times or more. V usage is TRBV28 and J usage is TRBJ1-6; D possibly corresponds to TRBD1 (6 bases). Trimming removed 6 bases at V and 8 bases at J, with 14 bases between. This CDR3 comprises 14 residues. Germline CDR1 reads MDHEN; CDR2 reads SYDVKM. The CDR3 DNA is TGTGCCAGCAGACCAGGGGCGGGATATTCACCCCTCCACTTT. This encodes CASRPGAGYSPLHF.

This chain joins TRBV2 and TRBJ1-1; 8 positions match TRBD1. The CDR3 runs to 14 residues. Germline CDR1 and CDR2: SNHLY and FYNNEI. With 3 bases clipped from V and 6 bases from J, the junction kept 6 bases outside the gene matches. The CDR3 region has the DNA TGTGCCAGCAGTGAGAGGACAGGGCGTGCTGAAGCTTTCTTT. It yields the protein CASSERTGRAEAFF.

This clonotype was recorded a few times. The chain combines TRBV20-1 with TRBJ2-3; TRBD2 matches 9 bases. The germline V gene has CDR1 DFQATT and CDR2 SNEGSKA (reference sequence). Germline trimming cut 3 bases from V and 2 bases from J; bases unmatched to any gene: 21. The CDR3 totals 20 residues. The CDR3 loop reads CSARPYRAGGPSLNTDTQYF. CDR3 DNA sequence: TGCAGTGCTAGGCCATACCGGGCGGGAGGGCCCAGTTTGAACACAGATACGCAGTATTTT.

This clonotype was recorded at least ten times. The chain joins TRBV7-2 to TRBJ1-2; no clear D. This CDR3 has 12 residues. V dropped 5 bases and J dropped 6 bases, with 10 bases sitting between them. From germline, CDR1 is SGHTA and CDR2 FQGNSA. In nucleotides, the CDR3 is TGTGCCAGCAGCCCCCGATCCCATGGCTACACCTTC. It translates to CASSPRSHGYTF.

In this sample, this clonotype turned up a few times. This sequence joins TRBV5-1 and TRBJ1-4; TRBD1 is a possible D gene (6 bases). The V end lost 4 bases, the J end lost 4 bases, and 11 bases lay between the germline ends. There are 14 residues in the CDR3. Germline V gene data show CDR1 as SGHRS and CDR2 as YFSETQ. DNA of the CDR3: TGCGCCAGCAGCCCACAGGGACTTAATGAAAAACTGTTTTTT. Translating it yields CASSPQGLNEKLFF.

This clonotype has ten or more counts. J is TRBJ2-5 and V is TRBV5-6; D unresolved. Deletions cut 0 bases from V and 0 bases from J, with 15 bases between. Germline values: CDR1 SGHDT, CDR2 YYEEEE. The CDR3 consists of 17 residues. This CDR3 is CASSLERRQPDQETQYF. In DNA, the CDR3 is TGTGCCAGCAGCTTGGAGAGGCGGCAGCCCGACCAAGAGACCCAGTACTTC.

The gene calls are TRBV7-9 and TRBJ2-7; D unresolved. Germline V gene sequence: CDR1 SEHNR, CDR2 FQNEAQ (reference sequence). This CDR3 region has 14 residues. Trimming shortened V by 1 base and J by 3 bases, and 10 bases separated the two germline ends. In DNA form, the CDR3 reads TGTGCCAGCAGCTTAGAAGGACGGTTCTACGAGCAGTACTTC. Its protein product is CASSLEGRFYEQYF.

There are many counts of this clonotype. The chain joins TRBV7-8 to TRBJ1-5; D is undetermined. Per the germline V gene, CDR1 is SGHVS and CDR2 is FQNEAQ. V lost 3 bases to trimming and J lost 0 bases, with 12 bases between them. This CDR3 is built from 16 residues. In nucleotides, the CDR3 is TGTGCCAGCAGCTTTGGCGGGAGGGATAGCAATCAGCCCCAGCATTTT. Its protein product is CASSFGGRDSNQPQHF.

The sample holds many counts of this clonotype. The chain is built from TRBV20-1 and TRBJ1-6; D is unresolved. Germline V CDR1 and CDR2: DFQATT, SNEGSKA (reference sequence). V lost 0 bases to trimming and J lost 0 bases, with 12 bases between them. The CDR3 spans 17 residues. The CDR3 spells CSARDRDRSSYNSPLHF. The CDR3 DNA follows: TGCAGTGCTAGAGATCGAGACCGGAGCTCCTATAATTCACCCCTCCACTTT.

This clonotype was detected ten times or more. The V gene is TRBV12-3 or TRBV12-4, the J gene TRBJ1-6; 9 nucleotides agree with TRBD1. J was trimmed by 10 bases and V by 6 bases; bases with no gene match: 10. CDR3 length: 15 amino acids. This CDR3 is CASRTTGGMSSPLHF. The CDR3 DNA is TGTGCCAGCAGAACCACAGGGGGCATGAGCTCACCCCTCCACTTT.